The sequence of this TCR beta chain was determined in a study of cytomegalovirus exposure and HLA in healthy donors. Across the whole study: Earlier sequencing of some 180 million T cells yielded 95 million to 120 million unique TCR beta sequences. Study outcomes and limitations: Association of a missense DCLRE1C variant with TCR beta V- and J-gene trimming was reported in a later analysis.

It was with 60 Vbeta and 13 Jbeta primers that the PCR ran. Sequencing was performed with immunoSEQ multiplex PCR; in TCRdb, only in-frame clones are kept and a portion is missing. Among about 110,000 clones listed, under 85% were seen once. Nominal health characterized the donors when sampled, though unrecorded immune exposures were likely. The CDR3 runs 13 residues. The V end lost 4 bases, the J end lost 3 bases, and 11 bases lay between the germline ends. Germline lookup yields CDR1 SGHRS and CDR2 YFSETQ. As for this clone: Its target is unknown.

This clonotype was obtained from a man aged 25 to 40 in good health and CMV-seronegative. Sequencing was carried out using PBMCs. The gene calls are TRBV5-1 and TRBJ2-7, with D maybe TRBD1 (5 bases). CDR3 protein: CASSQDMDYEQYF. CDR3 nucleotides: TGCGCCAGCAGCCAGGACATGGACTACGAGCAGTACTTC.